The present TCR beta chain was sequenced within a study of T cell clonality in common variable immunodeficiency. Findings and caveats of the study: Reportedly, TCR beta sequences from common variable immunodeficiency showed fewer deletions and N-nucleotide insertions.

Measured with immunoSEQ multiplex PCR; TCRdb has only the in-frame clones, and not every one. The sample presents some 44,000 clones, none singletons. V was clipped by 4 bases and J by 7 bases; unmatched bases: 5. The germline V gene has CDR1 LGHNA and CDR2 YNFKEQ. This CDR3 has 15 residues. At least ten counts were recorded for this clone. Its specificity is unknown. Read sequence stops 3 residues before the CDR3 end, and the germline J gene provides the missing end. This sequence was found in a person aged 18-69 years in good health. The sample taken for sequencing was peripheral blood mononuclear cells. V gene TRBV4-2 combines with J gene TRBJ2-2; 11 positions agree with TRBD1. The CDR3 bases that were read are TGTGCCAGCAGCCTCCCGGGACAGGGGGTCGGGGAG. Translating it yields CASSLPGQGVGE. The whole CDR3 sequence is CASSLPGQGVGELFF.